This T cell receptor beta chain was found in a study of T cells in localized non-small cell lung cancer. Looked up from germline, CDR1 is SGHRS and CDR2 is YFSETQ. Trimming removed 3 bases from V and 2 bases from J, with 16 bases in between. CDR3 size: 16 residues. Study-wide points: In adjacent lung appeared a median about 58 of the top 100 tumor clones. Highest T cell clonality was seen in uninvolved adjacent lung, surpassing that measured in tumor. There was an association of higher blood T cell density with longer overall survival. Investigators sequenced only a single tumor region, leaving heterogeneity possible.

About this clone itself: Its specificity is unknown.

Method: immunoSEQ multiplex PCR; TCRdb's copy keeps in-frame clones and lacks some. Of more than 70,000 clones listed, approximately 84% are singletons. V usage is TRBV5-1 and J usage is TRBJ2-3; D perhaps matches TRBD1 (5 bases). This specimen consisted of peripheral blood, obtained before any cancer treatment. This TCR came from a man aged 40-75 years with stage I lung adenocarcinoma. CDR3 protein: CASSSLPPRATDTQYF. The CDR3 nucleotides read TGCGCCAGCAGCTCCCTTCCCCCCAGGGCCACAGATACGCAGTATTTT.